One T cell receptor (beta chain) is described in this entry. There is no known antigen for this receptor. Base-call qualities are not available, and no considerably larger clone is one nucleotide away. From the cysteine through the phenylalanine, the CDR3 covers 13 amino acids. The entry retains the CDR3 DNA only, 39 bases that are in frame from base 1. The germline V gene (reference sequence) provides CDR1 LNHDA and CDR2 SQIVND. Trimming removed 3 bases from V and 3 bases from J, leaving 8 bases between the germline ends. The immunoSEQ Assay, a bias-controlled multiplex PCR, was used to amplify TCRbeta CDR3 regions from genomic DNA. The study's own analysis went as follows. The number of nucleated cells in each sample was estimated by amplification of reference gene primers within the assay. To quantify the absolute abundance of each unique TCRbeta CDR3 rearrangement, sequence reads were collapsed and filtered. For each sample, productive Simpson clonality was calculated as the square root of Simpson's diversity index over productive rearrangements. TCRdb stores this immuneACCESS table with in-frame sequences only. Part of the clones is absent; in the studies checked, under half of the shortfall reflects unresolved V genes, and no reason is known for the rest. V and J calls and clone size come straight from that table; D and trimming were deduced from the DNA. This sample comprises about 300,000 clones, roughly nine tenths of them detected only once. The ten largest clones represent approximately 1.8% of the sample.

These data are taken from a study of blood T cell repertoires in COVID-19 (dated by TCRdb to about 2020). For the wider study: Collaborator samples came from the United States, Italy and Spain and covered acute and convalescent phases of COVID-19. The prospective study material was composed of cDNA or gDNA derived from T cells, B-cell-depleted T cells, or PBMCs. The dataset comprised deeply sampled blood TCRbeta repertoires from subjects exposed to, actively infected with, or recovered from COVID-19. A freely available public database, intended as a resource for researchers studying the immune response to SARS-CoV-2, is where the repertoires were released. Samples were obtained from the ongoing ImmuneRACE study (first 160 participants) and from roughly 1,300 subjects provided by 6 global collaborators. Nearly every sample came with metadata listing a de-identified subject ID, COVID-19 status, age in years and sex. Where available, HLA class I and class II types were obtained from metadata supplied by the sample provider rather than from assay-based typing.

In Seattle, one collaborating source enrolled patients while the infection was active and tracked those patients longitudinally over the course of disease. Collaborating institutions collected whole blood in K2EDTA tubes following their own protocols. Collaborator samples were shipped for TCRbeta analysis as frozen whole blood, isolated PBMCs, or DNA extracted from either sample type. Points the paper makes about the study in general: The amount of clinical and demographic metadata varied by source and participant and was provided uncurated.

The receptor was derived from a woman aged 25 to 39 with COVID-19, enrolled during active disease. The chain uses TRBV19 and TRBJ2-5, with the D gene uncertain. The sequencing input was peripheral blood. In nucleotides, the sequence is TGTGCCAGTAGTATCGGTGTTAAAGAGACCCAGTACTTC. Translated, it reads CASSIGVKETQYF.